This TCR beta chain was found in a study of T cell changes during pregnancy in multiple sclerosis. This CDR3 region has 16 residues. Deletions cut 5 bases from V and 3 bases from J, with 19 bases between. Germline V gene lookup returns CDR1 SEHNR and CDR2 FQNEAQ (reference sequence). Produced via immunoSEQ multiplex PCR; TCRdb's table is partial and in-frame only. The sample has about 67,000 clones, 75% to 95% seen once. This material consisted of peripheral blood, taken in the first trimester of pregnancy. This receptor was identified in a female donor with multiple sclerosis, enrolled in a pregnancy study. The chain has TRBV7-9 and TRBJ1-1, with D tentatively TRBD1 (5 bases). The DNA for the CDR3 is TGTGCCAGCAGCACCCCCCGGGGGTGGACTGACACTGAAGCTTTCTTT. Translating gives CASSTPRGWTDTEAFF.